The 21 T cell receptor beta chains below all came from one sample that was sequenced in a study of blood T cells in healthy people across ages. Using a J-beta primer mix together with a sample-barcoded 5' primer, a second PCR was run for roughly 7 to 11 cycles. TCRdb passed the 5' RACE reads through MiXCR, listing each CDR3 protein once. The top ten clones hold over 10% of a sample with under 850,000 distinct CDR3 sequences, 35% to 40% of them seen once. Sequenced input: blood. These receptors were obtained from a man aged 18 to 29 in good health.

The chain carries TRBV6-2 or TRBV6-3 and TRBJ2-5, with TRBD1 identical over 9 bases. This CDR3 has 15 residues. Per germline, CDR1 MNHEY and CDR2 SVGEGT. Unmatched junction bases numbered 5, after V lost 1 base and J lost 5 bases. CDR3 in DNA: TGTGCCAGCAGTTACTTAGGGGACAGGGTGGAGACCCAGTACTTC. Amino acids: CASSYLGDRVETQYF.

As regards this clonotype: This clone may be a read error of a much larger clone one base away. The CDR3 nucleotides are TGCGGTGCGTGGGAGGAAGGGACGGAAAACTATGGCTACACCTTC. Its protein is CGAWEEGTENYGYTF. V is TRBV20-1 and J is TRBJ1-2, with D possibly being TRBD1 (5 bases). This CDR3 spans 15 amino acids. The V gene's germline CDR1 is DFQATT and CDR2 SNEGSKA (reference sequence).

This clonotype was observed a few times. V is TRBV7-2 and J is TRBJ2-3; 7 positions match TRBD2. The CDR3 runs to 16 residues. In germline, CDR1 is SGHTA, CDR2 FQGNSA. J lost 5 bases, V lost 2 bases, and 10 bases had no gene match. DNA for the CDR3: TGTGCCAGCAGCTTATCGACGAGCGGGGTGATAGATACGCAGTATTTT. Protein product: CASSLSTSGVIDTQYF.

The chain couples TRBV15 to TRBJ2-3, with D tentatively TRBD1 or TRBD2 (5 bases each). This CDR3 contains 16 residues. V was clipped by 0 bases and J by 3 bases, with 13 bases between them. Germline assignment: CDR1 LNHNV and CDR2 YYDKDF (reference sequence). In DNA, the CDR3 is TGTGCCACCAGCAGAGATGGAATGGGGGTAACAGATACGCAGTATTTT. Translating gives CATSRDGMGVTDTQYF.

This rearrangement joins TRBV7-2 to TRBJ2-1, with 9 bases lining up with TRBD2. The CDR3 totals 15 residues. V shed 2 bases, J shed 5 bases, and the junction held 4 bases outside the gene matches. CDR1 and CDR2 from the germline V gene are SGHTA and FQGNSA. The CDR3 DNA is TGTGCCAGCAGCTTAATGCGGGGGGGCAACAATGAGCAGTTCTTC. Encoded protein: CASSLMRGGNNEQFF.

This rearrangement joins TRBV19 to TRBJ1-1; D unresolved. The ends were cut back, 4 bases at V and 0 bases at J, with 9 bases in the middle. Germline values: CDR1 LNHDA, CDR2 SQIVND (reference sequence). The CDR3 is 14 residues long. This CDR3 is CASSNGRLNTEAFF. In DNA, the CDR3 is TGTGCCAGTAGTAACGGGAGATTGAACACTGAAGCTTTCTTT.

The rearrangement uses TRBV24-1 and TRBJ2-1, with a possible D match to TRBD2 (5 bases). CDR3 length: 14 amino acids. Germline CDR1 and CDR2: KGHDR and SFDVKD. Between the trimmed V and J ends, which lost 12 bases and 3 bases, there was a span of 17 bases. CDR3 DNA: TGTGCCTCGGACGGAGGAGCAGGCTACAATGAGCAGTTCTTC. This codes for CASDGGAGYNEQFF.

The CDR3 DNA is TGTGCCAGCAGCCCCGGGCCGGTTTCTGAAGCTTTCTTT. This sequence encodes CASSPGPVSEAFF. The chain joins TRBV7-3 to TRBJ1-1; D unresolved. There are 13 residues in the CDR3. Germline CDR1 and CDR2: SGHTA and FQGTGA. V dropped 5 bases and J dropped 6 bases, with 13 bases sitting between them.

V gene TRBV11-1 combines with J gene TRBJ2-1; 14 positions match TRBD2. CDR3 size: 15 residues. The germline V gene encodes CDR1 SGHAT and CDR2 FQDESV (reference sequence). V shed 3 bases and J 11 bases; nucleotides not matched to a gene: 6. The DNA of the CDR3 is TGTGCCAGCAGCTTCGCCGGGACTAGCGGGAGTAAGCAGTTCTTC. Translating gives CASSFAGTSGSKQFF.

V and J are TRBV7-3 and TRBJ1-1; no firm D call. The CDR3 is 14 amino acids. The germline V gene has CDR1 SGHTA and CDR2 FQGTGA. Trimming removed 5 bases at V and 5 bases at J, with 15 bases between. The CDR3 DNA sequence: TGTGCCAGCAGCCCTAGAGCAGAGCGAACTGAAGCTTTCTTT. As protein: CASSPRAERTEAFF.

The chain carries TRBV7-2 and TRBJ2-1; 7 bases align to TRBD1. V was pared by 4 bases and J by 4 bases, with 7 bases of the junction left unmatched. Germline CDR1 and CDR2: SGHTA and FQGNSA. The CDR3 has 15 residues. The CDR3 sequence is CASSCPGTDYNEQFF. Written as DNA, the CDR3 is TGTGCCAGCAGCTGCCCCGGGACAGATTACAATGAGCAGTTCTTC.

This chain connects TRBV7-9 to TRBJ1-1; D is ambiguous. Per germline, CDR1 SEHNR and CDR2 FQNEAQ (reference sequence). This CDR3 region has 14 residues. Trimming removed 5 bases at V and 10 bases at J, with 20 bases between. CDR3 nucleotide sequence: TGTGCCAGCAGCCCCGGGTTGGGCGTAGGCCCAGCTTTCTTT. It specifies CASSPGLGVGPAFF.

This sequence joins TRBV20-1 and TRBJ2-4; 8 bases agree with TRBD2. Gene TRBJ2-5 matches the end of the DNA better, so the J call may be wrong. Germline V gene lookup returns CDR1 DFQATT and CDR2 SNEGSKA (reference sequence). The CDR3 is 15 residues long. CDR3: CSARVPAGDQETQYF. In DNA, the CDR3 is TGCAGTGCTAGAGTTCCAGCGGGGGACCAAGAGACCCAGTACTTC.

Turning to this clonotype: Mismatch with germline at one junction end may stem from a read error. The chain joins TRBV12-3 or TRBV12-4 to TRBJ2-3, with D perhaps TRBD1 or TRBD2 (6 bases each). The CDR3 contains 16 residues. The CDR3 sequence: CASSLEGGGPADAQYF. The CDR3 DNA sequence: TGTGCCAGCAGTTTAGAGGGTGGGGGGCCGGCAGATGCGCAGTATTTT.

The rearrangement joins TRBV20-1 to TRBJ1-6, with unresolved D. V lost 0 bases, J lost 0 bases, and 12 bases lay in between. The germline CDR1 and CDR2 sequences are DFQATT and SNEGSKA (reference sequence). The CDR3 is 17 amino acids. The CDR3 is CSARDLATSSYNSPLHF. For the CDR3, the DNA is TGCAGTGCTAGAGATCTGGCCACGTCCTCCTATAATTCACCCCTCCACTTT.

A few counts support this clonotype. The J gene is TRBJ2-7, the V gene TRBV12-3 or TRBV12-4, with D possibly being TRBD1 or TRBD2 (5 bases each). Trimming pared 5 bases from V and 3 bases from J, leaving 17 bases between. The CDR3 runs to 15 residues. CDR3 protein: CASSLPQERDYEQYF. CDR3 DNA sequence: TGTGCCAGCAGTCTTCCACAGGAACGGGACTACGAGCAGTACTTC.

This clonotype was counted between two and nine times. V is TRBV11-2 and J is TRBJ2-5, with 7 bases lining up with TRBD2. The germline V gene encodes CDR1 SGHAT and CDR2 FQNNGV. The CDR3 loop spans 15 amino acids. J gave up 0 bases and V 5 bases, and 6 bases lay outside the gene matches. CDR3 in DNA: TGTGCCAGCAGCGCGACTAGCTGGTACCAAGAGACCCAGTACTTC. It is translated as CASSATSWYQETQYF.

The chain links TRBV20-1 to TRBJ2-7; D not resolved. The V end lost 2 bases, the J end lost 7 bases, and 21 bases lay between the germline ends. The CDR3 runs to 15 residues. Germline loops: CDR1 DFQATT, CDR2 SNEGSKA (reference sequence). The CDR3: CSARFWTPRRDEQYF. The CDR3 bases are TGCAGTGCTAGATTTTGGACCCCACGAAGGGATGAGCAGTACTTC.

To note about this clonotype: A read error may be the cause here, since a much bigger clone is one base away. This chain joins TRBV4-3 and TRBJ2-7; no reliable D call. This CDR3 is 13 amino acids long. The germline V gene has CDR1 LGHNA and CDR2 YSLEER. The CDR3 sequence is CASCQDRAYEQYF. In DNA, the CDR3 is TGCGCCAGCTGCCAAGATCGCGCCTACGAGCAGTACTTC.

CDR3 loop: CASSQFVGASYNEQYF. CDR3 sequence (DNA): TGTGCCAGCAGCCAATTCGTCGGGGCCTCCTACAATGAGCAGTACTTC. The rearrangement joins TRBV14 to TRBJ2-1; D is possibly TRBD1 or TRBD2 (5 bases each). The J call may be mistaken, given a closer DNA end match to TRBJ2-7. Germline V CDR1 and CDR2: SGHDN, FVKESK. There are 16 residues in the CDR3.

This clonotype was counted between two and nine times. The J gene is TRBJ2-2, the V gene TRBV7-2; 14 nucleotides line up with TRBD2. J lost 1 base, V lost 4 bases, and 8 bases had no gene match. The germline V gene encodes CDR1 SGHTA and CDR2 FQGNSA. This CDR3 comprises 19 residues. The CDR3 coding sequence is TGTGCCAGCAGCTCCAAGACTAGCGGGGGGGTAAAGAACACCGGGGAGCTGTTTTTT. Translated, it gives CASSSKTSGGVKNTGELFF.